The 18 T cell receptor beta chains below come from one sample, sequenced in a study of cytomegalovirus exposure and HLA in healthy donors. Both 60 Vbeta primers and 13 Jbeta primers went into the PCR. Profiled with immunoSEQ multiplex PCR; TCRdb holds only in-frame clones, not every one. The table includes some 160,000 clones, about 80% detected once. The sample taken for sequencing was PBMCs. The receptors come from a man in his sixties in good health and CMV-seronegative.

Written as DNA, the CDR3 is TGCGCCAGCAGCGGCTCCCGGACTAGCGGGAGGGCCCGCACAGATACGCAGTATTTT. Translation: CASSGSRTSGRARTDTQYF. The chain recombines TRBV5-1 with TRBJ2-3; 15 nucleotides line up with TRBD2. The germline gives CDR1 SGHRS, CDR2 YFSETQ. The CDR3 runs 19 residues. With V trimmed by 4 bases and J by 1 base, 10 bases remained unmatched.

This chain uses TRBV9 with TRBJ2-3; maybe TRBD2 (6 bases). The V and J ends lost 1 base and 4 bases respectively, with 16 bases between them. Germline CDR1 SGDLS, CDR2 YYNGEE. CDR3 size: 16 residues. The CDR3 region is CASSVRGSSGADTQYF. The CDR3 coding sequence is TGTGCCAGCAGCGTACGGGGGAGCAGCGGCGCAGATACGCAGTATTTT.

This clone was observed once. The chain has TRBV7-6 and TRBJ2-7; 10 bases map to TRBD1. In germline, CDR1 is SGHVS, CDR2 FNYEAQ. V lost 3 bases and J lost 7; bases outside the gene matches: 15. There are 17 residues in the CDR3. CDR3 sequence: CASSFHPRTGGKREQYF. As DNA, the CDR3 is TGTGCCAGCAGCTTCCACCCGAGGACAGGGGGAAAGCGGGAGCAGTACTTC.

This rearrangement joins TRBV4-1 to TRBJ2-3; 12 nucleotides agree with TRBD2. V shed 1 base and J 2 bases; nucleotides not matched to a gene: 7. The CDR3 contains 18 residues. Germline V gene lookup returns CDR1 MGHRA and CDR2 YSYEKL. CDR3 DNA: TGCGCCAGCAGCCAAGGCCGACTAGCGGGAGTTTTCACAGATACGCAGTATTTT. Translated: CASSQGRLAGVFTDTQYF.

The sample holds a few counts of this clone. The chain links TRBV15 to TRBJ1-5; D is unclear. The CDR3 contains 17 residues. Trimming took 0 bases from V and 1 from J, leaving 13 bases between them. Germline assignment: CDR1 LNHNV and CDR2 YYDKDF (reference sequence). CDR3 in amino acids: CATSRDPGSRSNQPQHF. The DNA for the CDR3 is TGTGCCACCAGCAGAGATCCGGGGAGCAGAAGCAATCAGCCCCAGCATTTT.

V gene TRBV5-6 combines with J gene TRBJ2-5; D not resolved. CDR3 size: 17 residues. Trimming shortened V by 3 bases and J by 0 bases, and 18 bases separated the two germline ends. CDR1 and CDR2 from the germline V gene are SGHDT and YYEEEE. CDR3 in amino acids: CASSSLAMAVYQETQYF. In DNA form, the CDR3 reads TGTGCCAGCAGCTCCCTGGCCATGGCTGTGTACCAAGAGACCCAGTACTTC.

In this sample, this clone turned up a few times. V gene TRBV19 combines with J gene TRBJ2-1; the D is unclear. This CDR3 is 13 amino acids long. Germline CDR1 is LNHDA and CDR2 is SQIVND (reference sequence). V dropped 4 bases and J dropped 7 bases, with 11 bases sitting between them. The DNA for the CDR3 is TGTGCCAGTAGTAGCGGCGGTAGAAATGAGCAGTTCTTC. Encoded protein: CASSSGGRNEQFF.

This clone was found a few times. This chain connects TRBV28 to TRBJ2-1, with 9 positions matching TRBD1. From germline, CDR1 is MDHEN and CDR2 SYDVKM. This CDR3 spans 13 amino acids. Unmatched junction bases numbered 5, after V lost 6 bases and J lost 8 bases. CDR3 region: CASRPTGGHEQFF. The CDR3 nucleotides are TGTGCCAGCAGACCTACAGGGGGCCATGAGCAGTTCTTC.

The V gene is TRBV28, the J gene TRBJ2-7; tentatively, D is TRBD2 (7 bases). Germline V gene sequence: CDR1 MDHEN, CDR2 SYDVKM. V dropped 10 bases and J dropped 7 bases, with 23 bases sitting between them. The CDR3 consists of 14 residues. DNA for the CDR3: TGTGCCACCCACCCGGGGGCTAGCGGCAGAGAGCAGTACTTC. Residues: CATHPGASGREQYF.

The chain is built from TRBV19 and TRBJ1-2; no clear D. The V end lost 8 bases, the J end lost 5 bases, and 18 bases lay between the germline ends. This CDR3 region has 14 residues. The germline V gene has CDR1 LNHDA and CDR2 SQIVND (reference sequence). CDR3 coding DNA: TGTGCCAGTGGTGCTAACCGTGAGAGTTATGGCTACACCTTC. This gives the protein CASGANRESYGYTF.

V is TRBV19 and J is TRBJ1-4; 10 bases agree with TRBD1. Per the germline V gene, CDR1 is LNHDA and CDR2 is SQIVND (reference sequence). Trimming removed 5 bases from V and 5 bases from J; junction bases left unmatched: 8. This CDR3 comprises 16 residues. The CDR3 sequence is CASSPGQGGGNEKLFF. CDR3 DNA sequence: TGTGCCAGTAGTCCCGGACAGGGGGGTGGGAATGAAAAACTGTTTTTT.

This clone appeared a single time. The gene calls are TRBV6-1 and TRBJ1-6; D gene ambiguous. Deletions cut 2 bases from V and 5 bases from J, with 10 bases between. CDR3 length equals 15 residues. Germline V gives CDR1 MNHNS, CDR2 SASEGT. CDR3 residues: CASSEFPGNNSPLHF. CDR3 bases: TGTGCCAGCAGTGAATTTCCGGGGAATAATTCACCCCTCCACTTT.

V is TRBV7-9 and J is TRBJ2-7; D uncertain. The CDR3 is 13 amino acids. V lost 2 bases, J lost 3 bases, and 8 bases lay in between. CDR1 is SEHNR, CDR2 FQNEAQ, per germline (reference sequence). CDR3 region: CASSLPPGYEQYF. CDR3 bases: TGTGCCAGCAGCTTACCCCCCGGCTACGAGCAGTACTTC.

The chain recombines TRBV7-3 with TRBJ2-7, with 8 bases lining up with TRBD1. V shed 2 bases and J 3 bases; nucleotides not matched to a gene: 6. The CDR3 loop spans 15 amino acids. In germline, CDR1 is SGHTA, CDR2 FQGTGA. This CDR3 is CASSLWPTGGYEQYF. The CDR3 bases are TGTGCCAGCAGCTTATGGCCCACAGGGGGCTACGAGCAGTACTTC.

This clone was observed a handful of times. The V gene is TRBV19, the J gene TRBJ1-2; D possibly corresponds to TRBD1 (6 bases). The CDR3 is 15 amino acids. The V and J ends lost 6 bases and 4 bases respectively, with 18 bases between them. Germline loops: CDR1 LNHDA, CDR2 SQIVND (reference sequence). As DNA, the CDR3 is TGTGCCAGTAGCGAACAGGGTGATCGTCTCTATGGCTACACCTTC. Translating it yields CASSEQGDRLYGYTF.

This clone showed up just a few times. The J gene is TRBJ2-7, the V gene TRBV5-5; 11 positions match TRBD2. With V trimmed by 4 bases and J by 0 bases, 9 bases remained unmatched. This CDR3 spans 17 amino acids. The germline V gene encodes CDR1 SGHKS and CDR2 YYEKEE (reference sequence). In nucleotides, the CDR3 is TGTGCCAGCAGCATCGGGACTAGCGGACCGAGCTCCTACGAGCAGTACTTC. Its protein is CASSIGTSGPSSYEQYF.

V is TRBV7-6 and J is TRBJ2-7, with D uncertain. CDR1 and CDR2 from the germline V gene are SGHVS and FNYEAQ. The CDR3 covers 13 residues. V was cut by 3 bases and J by 3 bases, with 9 bases left in between. The CDR3 is CASSFSRNYEQYF. The CDR3 DNA reads TGTGCCAGCAGCTTTTCGAGAAACTACGAGCAGTACTTC. The full variable domain, with the rest looked up from reference TRBV7-6 and TRBJ2-7, is GAGVSQSPRYKVTKRGQDVALRCDPISGHVSLYWYRQALGQGPEFLTYFNYEAQQDKSGLPNDRFSAERPEGSISTLTIQRTEQRDSAMYRCASSFSRNYEQYFGPGTRLTVT.

The J gene is TRBJ1-5, the V gene TRBV6-1; the D is unclear. The V gene's germline CDR1 is MNHNS and CDR2 SASEGT. The length of the CDR3 is 14 residues. V lost 5 bases to trimming and J lost 2 bases, with 10 bases between them. CDR3 in amino acids: CASSSSRGNQPQHF. DNA of the CDR3: TGTGCCAGCAGTTCTTCTCGGGGCAATCAGCCCCAGCATTTT.